A selection of T cell receptor beta chains follows, all from one sample in a study of molecular identifiers for immune sequencing clone quantification. From the PCR reads, TCRdb called clonotypes with MiXCR, one entry per CDR3 protein. Of roughly 100,000 distinct CDR3 sequences listed, 35% are singletons. The sample taken for sequencing was naive CD8+ T cells from blood, with Jurkat cell RNA spiked in. The origin of the receptors is a human donor in good health. Some libraries in this study had Jurkat cell RNA spiked in. CDR3s include the opening cysteine and the closing phenylalanine or tryptophan. The D gene is left open where the match is weak. Expanded clones are given a class, and other clones once, few, many or no size at all.

TRBJ2-7	few	TRBV6-1	NA	12	TGTGCCAGCTTCAGGTCGAACTACGAGCAGTACTTC	CASFRSNYEQYF
TRBJ2-7	NA	TRBV19	NA	14	TGTGCCAGTAGTATTTGGGACCGAGCCTACGAGCAGTACTTC	CASSIWDRAYEQYF
TRBJ2-7	NA	TRBV6-2/TRBV6-3	TRBD2	17	TGTGCCAGCAGTTATAACCCTAGCGGGAGTTCATCCTACGAGCAGTACTTC	CASSYNPSGSSSYEQYF
TRBJ1-4	NA	TRBV15	TRBD1	16	TGTGCCACCAGCGGGGTGGTACAGGGGGGTTTGGAAAAACTGTTTTTT	CATSGVVQGGLEKLFF
TRBJ2-1	NA	TRBV11-2	NA	15	TGTGCCAGCAGCCCCCCGCCTAGCTCCTACAATGAGCAGTTCTTC	CASSPPPSSYNEQFF
TRBJ2-2	NA	TRBV12-3/TRBV12-4	TRBD2	19	TGTGCCAGCAGTTTTACCGGGCTAGCGGGGATCGCGAACACCGGGGAGCTGTTTTTT	CASSFTGLAGIANTGELFF
TRBJ2-1	NA	TRBV12-3/TRBV12-4	TRBD2	15	TGTGCCAGCAGTAATGGACTAGTGGAGTACAATGAGCAGTTCTTC	CASSNGLVEYNEQFF
TRBJ2-3	many	TRBV20-1	TRBD2	15	TGCAGTGCTAGAGTGAAAGCTAGCGGGAACATAACGCAGTATTTT	CSARVKASGNITQYF
TRBJ2-7	NA	TRBV20-1	TRBD2	16	TGCAGTGCTAGAGAACGGTTGCTAGCGGGAGCGGGCGAGCAGTACTTC	CSARERLLAGAGEQYF
TRBJ2-7	few	TRBV4-1	NA	15	TGCGCCAGCAGCCACCAGGAGGGTATTCGCTACGAGCAGTACTTC	CASSHQEGIRYEQYF
TRBJ2-7	NA	TRBV6-5	NA	11	TGTGCCAGCAGTTACATCCACGAGCAGTACTTC	CASSYIHEQYF
TRBJ1-4	NA	TRBV4-2	NA	16	TGTGCCAGCAGCCAAGTAGATCGGGACAATCGGGAAAAACTGTTTTTT	CASSQVDRDNREKLFF
TRBJ2-7	NA	TRBV29-1	TRBD1	13	TGCAGCGCTGGACAGGGGTTAACCTACGAGCAGTACTTC	CSAGQGLTYEQYF
TRBJ1-2	NA	TRBV12-3/TRBV12-4	NA	14	TGTGCCAGCACCGAAGGACAAGCTAACTATGGCTACACCTTC	CASTEGQANYGYTF
TRBJ2-1	NA	TRBV20-1	TRBD2	16	TGCAGTGCTAGAGATCTTGGGACTAGCATTTTCACTGAGCAGTTCTTC	CSARDLGTSIFTEQFF
TRBJ2-5	few	TRBV29-1	NA	14	TGCAGCGCGCAGGACATCCCCGAGGAGGAGACCCAGTACTTC	CSAQDIPEEETQYF
TRBJ1-5	NA	TRBV4-1	NA	13	TGCGCCAGCAGCCTCCGTGACGGTCAGCCCCAGCATTTT	CASSLRDGQPQHF
TRBJ2-7	many	TRBV7-8	NA	15	TGTGCCAGCAGCTTAGACCCCGGCTACTCCTACGAGCAGTACTTC	CASSLDPGYSYEQYF
TRBJ2-1	few	TRBV7-8	TRBD2	15	TGTGCCAGCAGCACCGGGACTAGCGGGAGAGATGAGCAGTTCTTC	CASSTGTSGRDEQFF
TRBJ2-1	few	TRBV12-5	TRBD1	12	TGTGCTAGTGGTTGGACAGGGAATGAGCAGTTCTTC	CASGWTGNEQFF
TRBJ2-2	few	TRBV9	NA	11	TGTGCCAGCAGCGCTAACGGGGAGCTGTTTTTT	CASSANGELFF
TRBJ2-3	few	TRBV6-1	NA	16	TGTGCCAGCAGGCCCATACCTGTCGGGAGTACAGATACGCAGTATTTT	CASRPIPVGSTDTQYF
TRBJ2-3	few	TRBV19	TRBD1	16	TGTGCCAGTAGTTCACAGGGGGCTTTCGGCACAGATACGCAGTATTTT	CASSSQGAFGTDTQYF
TRBJ2-2	many	TRBV5-4	NA	13	TGTGCCAGCAGCTTGGATCCAGCCGGGGAGCTGTTTTTT	CASSLDPAGELFF
TRBJ2-3	NA	TRBV6-2/TRBV6-3	NA	12	TGTGCCAGCAGTCAAGGAAGGGATACGCAGTATTTT	CASSQGRDTQYF
TRBJ2-7	NA	TRBV9	NA	13	TGTGCCAGCAGCGACGGCGGACAGTACGAGCAGTACTTC	CASSDGGQYEQYF
TRBJ1-1	many	TRBV12-3/TRBV12-4	TRBD1	14	TGTGCCAGCAGTTCCAACAGGGGGGAAACTGAAGCTTTCTTT	CASSSNRGETEAFF
TRBJ2-7	few	TRBV27	NA	13	TGTGCCAGCCGTAGGGGACCCTCCTACGAGCAGTACTTC	CASRRGPSYEQYF
TRBJ2-3	many	TRBV29-1	TRBD1	14	TGCAGCGTTGATAGGACAGGGATCACAGATACGCAGTATTTT	CSVDRTGITDTQYF
TRBJ1-4	many	TRBV29-1	NA	12	TGCAGCGTTCTGCAACCTAATGAAAAACTGTTTTTT	CSVLQPNEKLFF
TRBJ2-6	many	TRBV7-9	NA	11	TGTGCCTCCCCGGGGGCCAACGTCCTGACTTTC	CASPGANVLTF
TRBJ2-2	few	TRBV18	NA	16	TGTGCCAGCTCACCACCGGGACATGCGAACACCGGGGAGCTGTTTTTT	CASSPPGHANTGELFF
TRBJ2-2	few	TRBV12-3/TRBV12-4	NA	14	TGTGCCAGCAGTATTGGACTGAACACCGGGGAGCTGTTTTTT	CASSIGLNTGELFF
TRBJ2-1	NA	TRBV5-1	TRBD2	18	TGCGCCAGCAGCTACCAGGGACTAGCGGGCCACCGATACAATGAGCAGGTCTTC	CASSYQGLAGHRYNEQVF
TRBJ1-2	many	TRBV7-9	NA	15	TGTGCCAGCAGCGAAATCAGAGTATTGTATAACGGCTACACCTTC	CASSEIRVLYNGYTF
TRBJ2-7	few	TRBV6-6	NA	14	TGTGCCAGCAGTTACAACCGGGTCTCCTACGAGCAGTACTTC	CASSYNRVSYEQYF
TRBJ2-3	few	TRBV7-3	NA	15	TGTGCCAGCAGCTCCGGAGCGACTAGCACAGATACGCAGTATTTT	CASSSGATSTDTQYF
TRBJ2-3	NA	TRBV2	NA	15	NA	CASILGQGYTDTQYF
TRBJ2-1	few	TRBV13	NA	15	TGTGCCAGCAGCTCCCGACGGGATATACAAGTTAAGCAGTTCTTC	CASSSRRDIQVKQFF